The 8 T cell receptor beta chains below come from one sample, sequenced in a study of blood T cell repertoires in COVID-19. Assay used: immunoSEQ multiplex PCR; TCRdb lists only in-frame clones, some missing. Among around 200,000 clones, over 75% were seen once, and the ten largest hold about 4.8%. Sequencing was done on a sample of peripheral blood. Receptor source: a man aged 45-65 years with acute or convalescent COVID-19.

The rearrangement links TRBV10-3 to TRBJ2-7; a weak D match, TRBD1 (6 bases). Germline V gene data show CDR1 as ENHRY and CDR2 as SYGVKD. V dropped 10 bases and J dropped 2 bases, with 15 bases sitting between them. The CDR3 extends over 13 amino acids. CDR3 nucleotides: TGTGCCAGCCAACAGGGCCCCACCTACGAGCAGTACTTC. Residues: CASQQGPTYEQYF.

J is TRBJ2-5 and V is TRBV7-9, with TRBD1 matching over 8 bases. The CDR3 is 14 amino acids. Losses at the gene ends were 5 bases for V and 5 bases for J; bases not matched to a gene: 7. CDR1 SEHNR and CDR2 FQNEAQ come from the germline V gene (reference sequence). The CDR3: CASSEGQGDETQYF. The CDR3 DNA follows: TGTGCCAGCAGCGAAGGACAGGGTGACGAGACCCAGTACTTC.

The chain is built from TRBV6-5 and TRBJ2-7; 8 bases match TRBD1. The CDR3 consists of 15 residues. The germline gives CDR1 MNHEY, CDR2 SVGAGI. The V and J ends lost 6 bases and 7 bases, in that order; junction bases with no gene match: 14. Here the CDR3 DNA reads TGTGCCAGCAGCCCCAGGACAGGGAGAGGGTCGGAGCAGTACTTC. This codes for CASSPRTGRGSEQYF.

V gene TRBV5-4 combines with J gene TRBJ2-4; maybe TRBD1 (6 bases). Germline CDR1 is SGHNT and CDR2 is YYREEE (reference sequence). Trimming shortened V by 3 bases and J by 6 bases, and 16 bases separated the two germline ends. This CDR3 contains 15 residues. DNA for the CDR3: TGTGCCAGCAGCTCCCCGGGGACACAGAGAAACATTCAGTACTTC. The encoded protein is CASSSPGTQRNIQYF. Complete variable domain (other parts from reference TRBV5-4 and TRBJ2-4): ETGVTQSPTHLIKTRGQQVTLRCSSQSGHNTVSWYQQALGQGPQFIFQYYREEENGRGNFPPRFSGLQFPNYSSELNVNALELDDSALYLCASSSPGTQRNIQYFGAGTRLSVL.

DNA for the CDR3: TGTGCCAGCAGCGTAGCTGGCGGGGGCACAGATACGCAGTATTTT. It translates to CASSVAGGGTDTQYF. The chain couples TRBV9 to TRBJ2-3; possible D gene TRBD2, 6 bases. The CDR3 runs to 15 residues. Trimming left V 0 bases short and J 1 base short, with 9 bases between. Germline values: CDR1 SGDLS, CDR2 YYNGEE.

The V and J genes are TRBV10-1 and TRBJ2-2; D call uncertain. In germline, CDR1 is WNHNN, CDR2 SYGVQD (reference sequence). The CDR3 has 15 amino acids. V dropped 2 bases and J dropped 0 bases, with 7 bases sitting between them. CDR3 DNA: TGCGCCAGCAGTGAGGCCAGATCGAACACCGGGGAGCTGTTTTTT. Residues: CASSEARSNTGELFF.

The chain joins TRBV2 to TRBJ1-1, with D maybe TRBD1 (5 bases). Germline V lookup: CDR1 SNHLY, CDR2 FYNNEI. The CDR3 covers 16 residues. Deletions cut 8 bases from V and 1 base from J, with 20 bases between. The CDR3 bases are TGTGCCAGCTCCTTCAATGGACAAGGCGAGAACACTGAAGCTTTCTTT. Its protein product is CASSFNGQGENTEAFF.

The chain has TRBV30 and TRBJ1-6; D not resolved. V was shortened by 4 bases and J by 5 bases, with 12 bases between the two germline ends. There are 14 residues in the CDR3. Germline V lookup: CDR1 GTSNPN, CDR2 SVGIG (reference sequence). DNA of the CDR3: TGTGCCTGGAATCTAGGATGGGATAATTCACCCCTCCACTTT. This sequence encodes CAWNLGWDNSPLHF.